These 20 T cell receptor beta chains were all obtained from the same sample, sequenced in a study of shared clonotypes between healthy human individuals. Profiled with immunoSEQ multiplex PCR; TCRdb holds only in-frame clones, not every one. The sample contains over a million clones, approximately 80% of which appear only once. The sequenced sample consisted of memory CD4+ T cells from PBMCs. This sample's subset: CD45RA-negative fraction. The receptors come from a man younger than 35 in good health. Some clones in this sample may be carry-over from other donors' samples.

The chain has TRBV5-4 and TRBJ2-1; D gene ambiguous. Per germline, CDR1 SGHNT and CDR2 YYREEE (reference sequence). CDR3 size: 15 residues. V was clipped by 0 bases and J by 4 bases, with 11 bases between them. CDR3: CASSLDGNFYNEQFF. CDR3 coding DNA: TGTGCCAGCAGCTTGGATGGGAATTTTTACAATGAGCAGTTCTTC.

This rearrangement joins TRBV29-1 to TRBJ2-7, with a weak D call TRBD2 (6 bases). This CDR3 region has 13 residues. CDR1 SQVTM and CDR2 ANQGSEA come from the germline V gene. V was pared by 7 bases and J by 1 base, with 14 bases between. The CDR3 DNA sequence: TGCAGCGGACGTCGGGGAGGATCCTACGAGCAGTACTTC. Protein: CSGRRGGSYEQYF.

V is TRBV6-5 and J is TRBJ1-3; no definite D call. CDR1 is MNHEY and CDR2 is SVGAGI in the germline V gene. The ends were cut back, 2 bases at V and 4 bases at J, with 6 bases in the middle. The CDR3 runs 13 residues. The CDR3 region has the DNA TGTGCCAGCAGTTACGGGGTGGGAAACACCATATATTTT. It specifies CASSYGVGNTIYF.

This chain uses TRBV5-1 with TRBJ1-2; no clear D. The CDR3 covers 14 residues. The germline gives CDR1 SGHRS, CDR2 YFSETQ. Deletions cut 0 bases from V and 4 bases from J, with 10 bases between. DNA of the CDR3: TGCGCCAGCAGCTTGGCCGTAGCAGCCTATGGCTACACCTTC. Translated: CASSLAVAAYGYTF.

The chain uses TRBV6-4 and TRBJ2-1; 7 positions agree with TRBD2. This CDR3 spans 17 amino acids. Germline CDR1 MRHNA, CDR2 SNTAGT. Unmatched junction bases numbered 14, after V lost 5 bases and J lost 4 bases. The CDR3 protein is CASSPYRGGVTYNEQFF. CDR3 sequence (DNA): TGTGCCAGCAGTCCCTACCGTGGGGGGGTCACTTACAATGAGCAGTTCTTC.

This chain uses TRBV28 with TRBJ1-5; possibly TRBD1 for D (5 bases). V was shortened by 1 base and J by 9 bases, with 19 bases between the two germline ends. The CDR3 extends over 16 amino acids. The germline CDR1 and CDR2 sequences are MDHEN and SYDVKM. CDR3 sequence: CASSLSTGVILGPQHF. Here the CDR3 DNA reads TGTGCCAGCAGTTTATCCACAGGAGTCATTCTGGGGCCCCAGCATTTT.

This clone was seen a handful of times. The junction differs from germline at one of its ends, possibly a read error. The chain couples TRBV6-1 to TRBJ2-3, with D possibly being TRBD1 (6 bases). The length of the CDR3 is 12 residues. Germline V CDR1 and CDR2: MNHNS, SASEGT. The CDR3 sequence is CASRGATGTQYF. In DNA, the CDR3 is TGTGCCAGCAGGGGGGCCACAGGTACGCAGTACTTT.

The V gene is TRBV7-3, the J gene TRBJ2-2, with D tentatively TRBD2 (6 bases). The V gene lost 8 bases and the J gene lost 6 bases, with 10 bases spanning the gap. Per the germline V gene, CDR1 is SGHTA and CDR2 is FQGTGA. This CDR3 has 12 amino acids. The CDR3 protein is CASGRSAGELFF. CDR3 in DNA: TGTGCCAGCGGGAGGTCCGCCGGGGAGCTGTTTTTT. The variable domain in full, completed from reference TRBV7-3 and TRBJ2-2, reads GAGVSQTPSNKVTEKGKYVELRCDPISGHTALYWYRQSLGQGPEFLIYFQGTGAADDSGLPNDRFFAVRPEGSVSTLKIQRTERGDSAVYLCASGRSAGELFFGEGSRLTVL.

J is TRBJ2-1 and V is TRBV7-2; TRBD1 or TRBD2 may be the D gene (5 bases each). Looked up from germline, CDR1 is SGHTA and CDR2 is FQGNSA. Trimming pared 5 bases from V and 0 bases from J, leaving 20 bases between. This CDR3 is built from 18 residues. Written as DNA, the CDR3 is TGTGCCAGCAGCCGCCCCGTTAGGGGACGGAGCTCCTACAATGAGCAGTTCTTC. Translation gives CASSRPVRGRSSYNEQFF.

Points on this clone: Other nucleotide sequences in the sample specify the same CDR3. The genes are TRBV7-2 and TRBJ2-7; D ambiguous. Germline lookup yields CDR1 SGHTA and CDR2 FQGNSA. The CDR3 is 15 residues long. Trimming removed 2 bases at V and 4 bases at J, with 15 bases between. The CDR3 region is CASSLSSGGPYEQYF. Written as DNA, the CDR3 is TGTGCCAGCAGCTTAAGCTCCGGCGGACCATACGAGCAGTACTTC.

The CDR3 is CASSLAQDRGRNEQFF. CDR3 coding DNA: TGTGCCAGCAGCCTCGCCCAGGACAGGGGACGCAATGAGCAGTTCTTC. The rearrangement links TRBV27 to TRBJ2-1; 9 bases are a match to TRBD1. Germline V CDR1 and CDR2: MNHEY, SMNVEV (reference sequence). The J segment lost 6 bases and the V segment lost 6 bases, leaving 12 bases of the junction unmatched. This CDR3 comprises 16 residues.

CDR3 nucleotide sequence: TGTGCCAGCAGCTTAGACGTGGGTCAGACCCAGTACTTC. Protein sequence: CASSLDVGQTQYF. The genes are TRBV11-2 and TRBJ2-5, with D unclear. CDR3 length: 13 amino acids. V gave up 0 bases and J gave up 6 bases, with 8 bases separating them. Germline CDR1 reads SGHAT; CDR2 reads FQNNGV.

This clone turned up a few times. The chain links TRBV11-3 to TRBJ2-3, with 7 bases matching TRBD1. This CDR3 is 14 amino acids long. Trimming cost V 2 bases and J 6 bases; bases outside gene matches: 5. In germline, CDR1 is SGHNT, CDR2 YENEEA. The CDR3 DNA reads TGTGCCAGCAGCTTACACAGGGGCATTGATACGCAGTATTTT. Its translation is CASSLHRGIDTQYF.

This clone has more than one count but fewer than ten. The chain employs TRBV7-7 and TRBJ2-5, with a weak D call TRBD2 (6 bases). V dropped 5 bases and J dropped 3 bases, with 25 bases sitting between them. The CDR3 totals 18 residues. Germline V CDR1 and CDR2: SSHAT, FNYEAQ (reference sequence). The CDR3 sequence: CASSTRLLGAGTKETQYF. The CDR3, as DNA: TGTGCCAGCAGCACAAGACTGCTTGGCGCGGGAACCAAAGAGACCCAGTACTTC.

The CDR3 loop reads CASSTRPATNEKLFF. CDR3 DNA: TGCGCCAGCAGCACCCGACCAGCAACTAATGAAAAACTGTTTTTT. The chain employs TRBV5-1 and TRBJ1-4; D not certain. This CDR3 is built from 15 residues. V was trimmed by 4 bases and J by 0 bases, leaving 10 bases between them. Per germline, CDR1 SGHRS and CDR2 YFSETQ.

The chain employs TRBV6-1 and TRBJ1-2; weak D call: TRBD1 (5 bases). Trimming shortened V by 1 base and J by 4 bases, and 7 bases separated the two germline ends. CDR3 length: 13 residues. CDR1 and CDR2 from the germline V gene are MNHNS and SASEGT. The CDR3 reads CASSEEGFYGYTF. CDR3 in DNA: TGTGCCAGCAGTGAAGAGGGGTTCTATGGCTACACCTTC.

V gene TRBV10-3 combines with J gene TRBJ1-5; 10 bases match TRBD1. V trimming: 11 bases; J trimming: 3 bases; junction bases outside the gene matches: 7. The CDR3 length is 14 residues. CDR1 is ENHRY and CDR2 is SYGVKD in the germline V gene. The CDR3 protein is CASRTGGDNQPQHF. The CDR3 coding sequence is TGTGCCTCCCGGACAGGGGGGGACAATCAGCCCCAGCATTTT.

The rearrangement joins TRBV28 to TRBJ1-4, with D tentatively TRBD1 (6 bases). Trimming cost V 8 bases and J 2 bases, with 9 bases left between them. The CDR3 totals 13 residues. Germline V CDR1 and CDR2: MDHEN, SYDVKM. The DNA of the CDR3 is TGTGCCAGCCATAGGGGGACTAATGAAAAACTGTTTTTT. It encodes CASHRGTNEKLFF.

About this clone: The identical CDR3 is also encoded by other nucleotide sequences in the sample. The chain uses TRBV6-1 and TRBJ1-3; D uncertain. CDR1 is MNHNS and CDR2 is SASEGT in the germline V gene. Trimming took off 6 bases at V and 0 bases at J, with 12 bases between the two ends. The CDR3 has 15 residues. The CDR3 bases are TGTGCCAGCAGCCTCACCGGGAACTCTGGAAACACCATATATTTT. Its translation is CASSLTGNSGNTIYF.

J is TRBJ1-5 and V is TRBV6-5, with D uncertain. Germline V gene sequence: CDR1 MNHEY, CDR2 SVGAGI. The CDR3 runs to 13 residues. Trimming removed 4 bases from V and 5 bases from J, with 9 bases in between. The DNA of the CDR3 is TGTGCCAGCAGTTGGGTTCGCGATCAGCCCCAGCATTTT. Protein sequence: CASSWVRDQPQHF.